Sequencing of this TCR beta chain was carried out in a study of response to subunit inactivated influenza vaccine. General study results and limits: There was a suggestion from the authors that each seasonal influenza vaccination recruits few new T cells.

TCRdb redid the calling of the RT-PCR reads with MiXCR, one entry per CDR3 protein. This table has 500,000 to 600,000 distinct CDR3 sequences, approximately 10% appearing once. This clonotype was detected a few times. Its antigen is undetermined. Sample: PBMCs from blood, taken on the day of vaccination. The sequence derives from a man over 45 who received an inactivated influenza vaccine.

The CDR3, as DNA: TGTGCCAGCAGCCAAGATCTGGGACAGGGCTTTACTGAAGCTTTCTTT. It translates to CASSQDLGQGFTEAFF. The chain has TRBV4-2 and TRBJ1-1; 9 bases are shared with TRBD1. Germline V lookup: CDR1 LGHNA, CDR2 YNFKEQ. The CDR3 extends over 16 amino acids. With V trimmed by 0 bases and J by 5 bases, 7 bases remained unmatched.